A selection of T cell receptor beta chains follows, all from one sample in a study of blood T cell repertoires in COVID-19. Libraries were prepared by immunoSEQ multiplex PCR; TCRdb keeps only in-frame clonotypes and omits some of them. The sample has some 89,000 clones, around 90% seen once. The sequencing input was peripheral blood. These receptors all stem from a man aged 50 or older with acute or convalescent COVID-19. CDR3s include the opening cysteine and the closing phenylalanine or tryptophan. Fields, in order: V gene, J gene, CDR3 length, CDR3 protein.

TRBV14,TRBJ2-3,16,CASSQVGGGRTDTQYF
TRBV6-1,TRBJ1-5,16,CASSEKGVGINQPQHF
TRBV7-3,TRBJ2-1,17,CASSPGTSGGPFDEQFF
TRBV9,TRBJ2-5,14,CASSVEGVLGTQYF
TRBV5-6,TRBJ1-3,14,CASSTDSLGNTIYF
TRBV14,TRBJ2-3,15,CASSPTWGGTDTQYF
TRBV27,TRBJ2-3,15,CASSLTSGRPDTQYF
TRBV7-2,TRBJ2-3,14,CASSLSGGDDTQYF
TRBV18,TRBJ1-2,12,CASSQQDYGYTF
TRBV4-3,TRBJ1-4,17,CASSQSPLGDILEKLFF
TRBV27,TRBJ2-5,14,CASSFAGPLETQYF
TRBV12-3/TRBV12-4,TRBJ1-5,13,CASTTGQNQPQHF
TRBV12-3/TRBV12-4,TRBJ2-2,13,CASSLGGPGELFF
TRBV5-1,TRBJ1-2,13,CASRGLTNYGYTF
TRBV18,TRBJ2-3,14,CASSLGQSTDTQYF
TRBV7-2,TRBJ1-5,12,CASSPGDGAQHF